The 2 T cell receptor beta chains listed next were all sequenced from one sample in a study of blood T cell repertoires in COVID-19. Assay: immunoSEQ multiplex PCR; the TCRdb copy retains only in-frame clones and omits some. The top ten hold 7% to 8% of the sample, which has tens of thousands of clones, 80% to 90% seen once. The sequenced sample consisted of peripheral blood. These receptor sequences come from a human donor with acute or convalescent COVID-19. The donor label of this sample is uncertain.

The V and J genes are TRBV30 and TRBJ2-5, with 8 bases that match TRBD1. The CDR3 is made up of 13 amino acids. V shed 4 bases and J 5 bases; nucleotides not matched to a gene: 6. Germline CDR1 is GTSNPN and CDR2 is SVGIG (reference sequence). The DNA of the CDR3 is TGTGCCTGGAATCCACAGGGGGATGAGACCCAGTACTTC. Residues: CAWNPQGDETQYF.

This clone came up a few times. The CDR3 DNA sequence: TGTGCCAGCAGCCAAGCCGACAGGGTTTCCTATGGCTACACCTTC. Protein: CASSQADRVSYGYTF. The rearrangement joins TRBV3-1 (or the pseudogene TRBV3-2) to TRBJ1-2, with TRBD1 matching over 7 bases. The CDR3 has 15 amino acids. Germline trimming cut 1 base from V and 4 bases from J; bases unmatched to any gene: 6. The germline gives CDR1 LGHDT, CDR2 YNNKEL (reference sequence).